These 9 T cell receptor beta chains came from one sample sequenced in a study of T cells after yellow fever vaccination. MiXCR, applied by TCRdb to the 5' RACE reads, yields one record per CDR3 protein. The repertoire holds approximately 260,000 distinct CDR3 sequences, with roughly 5.6% as singletons. Material: CD4+ T cells sorted from PBMCs, obtained on the day of the yellow fever booster vaccination. The receptor set was obtained from a man between 18 and 35 years old who received the YFV17D yellow fever vaccine.

This clonotype was found many times. The rearrangement joins TRBV7-2 to TRBJ2-7, with TRBD2 as a possible D gene (6 bases). The ends were cut back, 1 base at V and 0 bases at J, with 10 bases in the middle. This CDR3 has 15 amino acids. In germline, CDR1 is SGHTA, CDR2 FQGNSA. The CDR3 DNA sequence: TGTGCCAGCAGCTTAGTTTTCGGGGGCTCCTACGAGCAGTACTTC. Amino acid sequence: CASSLVFGGSYEQYF.

At least ten counts were recorded for this clonotype. The chain employs TRBV5-5 and TRBJ1-1; the D is unclear. V lost 2 bases to trimming and J lost 3 bases, with 5 bases between them. Germline loops: CDR1 SGHKS, CDR2 YYEKEE (reference sequence). CDR3 length: 12 residues. The CDR3, as DNA: TGTGCCAGCAGCTTTGAGGACACTGAAGCTTTCTTT. This sequence encodes CASSFEDTEAFF.

This clonotype has ten or more counts. The V call is TRBV5-1, the J call TRBJ1-1; D not certain. The CDR3 is 13 residues long. Germline V gene data show CDR1 as SGHRS and CDR2 as YFSETQ. Deletions cut 0 bases from V and 10 bases from J, with 13 bases between. CDR3 sequence: CASSLGTTRTAFF. Here the CDR3 DNA reads TGCGCCAGCAGCTTGGGGACTACCAGAACAGCTTTCTTT.

This clonotype was detected many times. The chain is built from TRBV7-9 and TRBJ1-1; the D gene is possibly TRBD1 (5 bases). The ends were cut back, 9 bases at V and 2 bases at J, with 10 bases in the middle. CDR3 length: 12 amino acids. CDR1 is SEHNR and CDR2 is FQNEAQ in the germline V gene (reference sequence). The CDR3 is CASCWDNTEAFF. In DNA form, the CDR3 reads TGTGCCAGTTGCTGGGACAACACTGAAGCTTTCTTT.

The chain is built from TRBV18 and TRBJ2-7; 9 nucleotides match TRBD1. The CDR3 consists of 13 residues. Germline V gene lookup returns CDR1 KGHSH and CDR2 LQKENI. Losses at the gene ends were 6 bases for V and 5 bases for J; bases not matched to a gene: 5. The CDR3 region is CASSRTGDHEQYV. The CDR3 bases are TGTGCCAGCTCGCGGACAGGGGACCACGAGCAGTACGTC.

Remarks on this clonotype: A read error may produce the germline difference seen at one junction end. This chain joins TRBV5-1 and TRBJ1-3; D not certain. The germline gives CDR1 SGHRS, CDR2 YFSETQ. The CDR3 runs to 15 residues. The CDR3 sequence: CASSLGAYSGNTIYF. The CDR3 nucleotides are TGCGCCAGCAGTTTGGGTGCCTACTCTGGAAACACCATATATTTT.

Ten or more counts support this clonotype. This chain joins TRBV29-1 and TRBJ1-1, with TRBD1 matching over 8 bases. Germline V gene data show CDR1 as SQVTM and CDR2 as ANQGSEA. The CDR3 extends over 17 amino acids. The J segment lost 4 bases and the V segment lost 8 bases, leaving 21 bases of the junction unmatched. The chain's CDR3 is CSTRRGTGFVLGTEAFF. Here the CDR3 DNA reads TGCAGCACCCGCCGGGGGACAGGATTTGTCTTGGGCACTGAAGCTTTCTTT.

There are a few counts of this clonotype. The chain uses TRBV7-2 and TRBJ2-5, with D maybe TRBD1 (5 bases). The CDR3 loop spans 15 amino acids. The germline V gene has CDR1 SGHTA and CDR2 FQGNSA. Trimming pared 1 base from V and 2 bases from J, leaving 11 bases between. The CDR3 loop is CASSLVRVGQETQYF. The CDR3 nucleotides read TGTGCCAGCAGCTTAGTCAGGGTGGGGCAAGAGACCCAGTACTTC.

This rearrangement joins TRBV7-9 to TRBJ2-2; D not certain. V was clipped by 5 bases and J by 10 bases, with 8 bases between them. The CDR3 is made up of 11 amino acids. CDR1 is SEHNR, CDR2 FQNEAQ, per germline (reference sequence). The CDR3 reads CASSIYQELFF. CDR3 bases: TGTGCCAGCAGCATCTACCAGGAGCTGTTTTTT. Full variable domain (outside the CDR3, taken from reference TRBV7-9 and TRBJ2-2): DTGVSQNPRHKITKRGQNVTFRCDPISEHNRLYWYRQTLGQGPEFLTYFQNEAQLEKSRLLSDRFSAERPKGSFSTLEIQRTEQGDSAMYLCASSIYQELFFGEGSRLTVL.